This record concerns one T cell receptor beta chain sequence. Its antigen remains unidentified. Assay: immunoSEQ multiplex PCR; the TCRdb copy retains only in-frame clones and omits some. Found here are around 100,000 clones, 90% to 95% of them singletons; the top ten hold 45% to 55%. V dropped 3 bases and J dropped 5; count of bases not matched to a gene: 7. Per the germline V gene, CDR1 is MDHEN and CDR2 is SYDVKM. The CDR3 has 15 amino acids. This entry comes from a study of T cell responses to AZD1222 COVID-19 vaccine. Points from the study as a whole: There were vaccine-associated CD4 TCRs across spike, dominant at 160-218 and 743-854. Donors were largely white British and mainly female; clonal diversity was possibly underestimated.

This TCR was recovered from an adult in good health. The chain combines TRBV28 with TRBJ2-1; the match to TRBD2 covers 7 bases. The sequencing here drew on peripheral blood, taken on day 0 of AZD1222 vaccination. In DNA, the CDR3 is TGTGCCAGCAGTTTGGGGGGGAGAAATAACAATGAGCAGTTCTTC. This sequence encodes CASSLGGRNNNEQFF.